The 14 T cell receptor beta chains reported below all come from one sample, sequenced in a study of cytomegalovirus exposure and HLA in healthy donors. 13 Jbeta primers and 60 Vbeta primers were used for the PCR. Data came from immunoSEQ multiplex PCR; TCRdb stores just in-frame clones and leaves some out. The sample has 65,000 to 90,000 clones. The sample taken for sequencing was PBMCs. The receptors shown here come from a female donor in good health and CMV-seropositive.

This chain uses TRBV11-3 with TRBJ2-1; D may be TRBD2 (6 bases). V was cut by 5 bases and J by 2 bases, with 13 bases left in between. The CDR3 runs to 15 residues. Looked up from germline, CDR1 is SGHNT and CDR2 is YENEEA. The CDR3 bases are TGTGCCAGCAGCGTGCGGGGAGCCACCTACAATGAGCAGTTCTTC. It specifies CASSVRGATYNEQFF.

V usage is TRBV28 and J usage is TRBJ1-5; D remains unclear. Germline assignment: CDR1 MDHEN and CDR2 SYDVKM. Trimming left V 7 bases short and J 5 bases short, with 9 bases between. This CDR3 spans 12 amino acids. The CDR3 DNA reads TGTGCCAGCACGGGGAGAGATCAGCCCCAGCATTTT. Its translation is CASTGRDQPQHF.

The CDR3 DNA reads TGTGCCAGCAGTAACCGAGGACAGGCCGACTACGAGCAGTACTTC. Protein product: CASSNRGQADYEQYF. The chain uses TRBV6-5 and TRBJ2-7; the match to TRBD1 covers 7 bases. Trimming at V came to 5 bases and at J to 3 bases, leaving 10 bases not matched to a gene. Per the germline V gene, CDR1 is MNHEY and CDR2 is SVGAGI. This CDR3 comprises 15 residues.

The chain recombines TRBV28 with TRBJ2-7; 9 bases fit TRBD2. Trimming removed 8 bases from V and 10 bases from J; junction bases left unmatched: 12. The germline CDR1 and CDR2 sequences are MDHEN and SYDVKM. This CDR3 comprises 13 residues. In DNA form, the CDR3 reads TGTGCCAGCCATGCTAGCGGGGACCTCGGACAGTACTTC. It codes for CASHASGDLGQYF.

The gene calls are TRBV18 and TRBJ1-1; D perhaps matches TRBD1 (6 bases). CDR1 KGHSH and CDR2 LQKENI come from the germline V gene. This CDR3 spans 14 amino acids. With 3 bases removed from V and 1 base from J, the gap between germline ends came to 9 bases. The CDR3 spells CASSPGTPNTEAFF. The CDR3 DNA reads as TGTGCCAGCTCACCCGGGACACCGAACACTGAAGCTTTCTTT.

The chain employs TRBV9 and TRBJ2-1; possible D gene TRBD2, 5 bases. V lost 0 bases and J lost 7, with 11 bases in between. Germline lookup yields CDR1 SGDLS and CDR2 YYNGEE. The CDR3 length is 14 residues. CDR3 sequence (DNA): TGTGCCAGCAGCGTAGCTTTTTGGGAGAATGAGCAGTTCTTC. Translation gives CASSVAFWENEQFF.

CDR3 DNA: TGTGCCAGCAGTCGGTCAGGGTGGGGGGTTCAAGAGACCCAGTACTTC. It translates to CASSRSGWGVQETQYF. The gene calls are TRBV27 and TRBJ2-5; perhaps TRBD2 as D (6 bases). From germline, CDR1 is MNHEY and CDR2 SMNVEV (reference sequence). CDR3 length: 16 amino acids. Trimming stripped 5 bases from V and 2 bases from J, with 18 bases between.

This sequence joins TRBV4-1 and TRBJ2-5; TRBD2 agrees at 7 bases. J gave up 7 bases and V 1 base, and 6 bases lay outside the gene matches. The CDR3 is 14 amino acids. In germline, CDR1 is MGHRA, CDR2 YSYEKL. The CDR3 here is CASSQAAGVGTQYF. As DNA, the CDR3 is TGCGCCAGCAGCCAAGCGGCGGGGGTCGGGACCCAGTACTTC.

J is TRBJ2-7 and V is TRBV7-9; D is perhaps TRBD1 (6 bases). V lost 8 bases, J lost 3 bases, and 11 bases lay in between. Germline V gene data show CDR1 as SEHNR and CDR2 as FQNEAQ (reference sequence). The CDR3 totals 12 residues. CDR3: CASDKGGYEQYF. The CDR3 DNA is TGTGCCAGCGATAAAGGGGGCTACGAGCAGTACTTC.

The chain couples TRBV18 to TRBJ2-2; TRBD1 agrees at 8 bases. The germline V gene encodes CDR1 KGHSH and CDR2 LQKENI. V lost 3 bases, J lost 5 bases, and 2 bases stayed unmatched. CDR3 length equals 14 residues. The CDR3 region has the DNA TGTGCCAGCTCACCGGACAGGGTGACCGGGGAGCTGTTTTTT. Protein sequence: CASSPDRVTGELFF.

The DNA for the CDR3 is TGCGCCAGCAGCCCCGGACAGGGGAGAACTGAAGCTTTCTTT. Protein: CASSPGQGRTEAFF. The V call is TRBV5-1, the J call TRBJ1-1; TRBD1 aligns across 9 bases. This CDR3 comprises 14 residues. Per the germline V gene, CDR1 is SGHRS and CDR2 is YFSETQ. After removal of 4 bases from V and 5 bases from J, the junction contained 6 bases not matched to a gene.

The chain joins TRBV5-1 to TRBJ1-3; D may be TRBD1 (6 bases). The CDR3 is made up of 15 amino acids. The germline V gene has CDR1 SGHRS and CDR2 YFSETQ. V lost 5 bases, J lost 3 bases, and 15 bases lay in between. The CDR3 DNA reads TGCGCCAGCAGTCAGGGTCCAGGGGATGGAAACACCATATATTTT. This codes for CASSQGPGDGNTIYF.

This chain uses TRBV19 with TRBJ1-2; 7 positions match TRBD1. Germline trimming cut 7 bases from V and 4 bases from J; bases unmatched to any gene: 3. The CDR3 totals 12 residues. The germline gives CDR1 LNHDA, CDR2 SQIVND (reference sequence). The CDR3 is CASTHRGYGYTF. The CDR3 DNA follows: TGTGCCAGTACCCACAGGGGCTATGGCTACACCTTC.

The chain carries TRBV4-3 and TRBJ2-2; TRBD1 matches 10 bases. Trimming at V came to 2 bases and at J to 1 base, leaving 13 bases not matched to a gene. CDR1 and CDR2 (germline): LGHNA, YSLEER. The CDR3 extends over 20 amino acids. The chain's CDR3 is CASSQPGTGALRRNTGELFF. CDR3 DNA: TGCGCCAGCAGCCAACCCGGGACAGGGGCGCTTAGAAGGAACACCGGGGAGCTGTTTTTT.